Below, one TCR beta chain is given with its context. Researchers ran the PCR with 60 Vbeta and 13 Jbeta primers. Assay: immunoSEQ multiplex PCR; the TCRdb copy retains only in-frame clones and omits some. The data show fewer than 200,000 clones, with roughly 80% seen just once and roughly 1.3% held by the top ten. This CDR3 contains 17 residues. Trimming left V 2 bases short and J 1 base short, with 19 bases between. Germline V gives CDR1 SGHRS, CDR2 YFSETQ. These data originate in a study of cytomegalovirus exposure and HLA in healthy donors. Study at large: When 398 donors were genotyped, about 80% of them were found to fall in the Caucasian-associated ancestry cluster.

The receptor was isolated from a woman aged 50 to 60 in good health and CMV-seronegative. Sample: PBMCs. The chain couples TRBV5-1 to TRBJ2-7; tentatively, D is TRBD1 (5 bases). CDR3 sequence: CASSLHRLLNESYEQYF. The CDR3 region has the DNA TGCGCCAGCAGCTTACACAGGCTACTAAACGAGTCCTACGAGCAGTACTTC. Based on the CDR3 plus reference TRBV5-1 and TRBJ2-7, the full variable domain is KAGVTQTPRYLIKTRGQQVTLSCSPISGHRSVSWYQQTPGQGLQFLFEYFSETQRNKGNFPGRFSGRQFSNSRSEMNVSTLELGDSALYLCASSLHRLLNESYEQYFGPGTRLTVT.